The present TCR beta chain was sequenced within a study of T cells in Graves' hyperthyroidism and ophthalmopathy. Overall study: Sampling of peripheral blood happened at initial diagnosis, prior to any treatment.

The TCR beta CDR3 regions underwent amplification using RNA transcripts as the source. During a first-round RT-PCR of the TCR CDR3, the HTBI primer set was used. A single record per CDR3 protein comes from TCRdb applying MiXCR to the multiplex PCR reads. The repertoire includes under 200,000 distinct CDR3 sequences, 9.4% of them detected once, and over 20% sits in the top ten. Sequenced: blood. This clonotype originated in a woman aged 18-29 years with Graves' hyperthyroidism that later progressed to Graves' ophthalmopathy.

This CDR3 is CASSDHTDTQYF. CDR3 nucleotide sequence: TGTGCCAGCAGCGACCACACAGATACGCAGTATTTT. The V gene is TRBV9, the J gene TRBJ2-3, with D uncertain. The CDR3 has 12 residues. CDR1 SGDLS and CDR2 YYNGEE come from the germline V gene. Trimming pared 3 bases from V and 2 bases from J, leaving 4 bases between.